Each of the 32 T cell receptor beta chains below was sequenced from the same sample in a study of blood T cells in healthy people across ages. With a J-beta primer mix and a sample-barcoded 5' primer, a second PCR ran about 6 to 11 cycles. Each CDR3 protein gets one entry after TCRdb re-called the 5' RACE reads with MiXCR. The table lists around 670,000 distinct CDR3 sequences, about 30% of them singletons. Input material: blood. These TCRs come from a woman of 80 years or more in good health.

Only one count was recorded for this clonotype. Its ends do not fully match the called genes, so a read error is possible. V is TRBV5-1 and J is TRBJ2-3; D might be TRBD1 (6 bases). CDR1 is SGHRS, CDR2 YFSETQ, per germline. This CDR3 spans 15 amino acids. CDR3: CANSIRQDSTDTQYF. The CDR3, as DNA: TGCGCCAACAGCATCCGACAGGACAGCACAGATACGCAGTATTTT. The full variable domain, rest sourced from reference TRBV5-1 and TRBJ2-3, is KAGVTQTPRYLIKTRGQQVTLSCSPISGHRSVSWYQQTPGQGLQFLFEYFSETQRNKGNFPGRFSGRQFSNSRSEMNVSTLELGDSALYLCANSIRQDSTDTQYFGPGTRLTVL.

At least ten counts were recorded for this clonotype. V gene TRBV7-2 combines with J gene TRBJ2-3; D is possibly TRBD1 (5 bases). Trimming left V 5 bases short and J 4 bases short, with 13 bases between. Germline V gives CDR1 SGHTA, CDR2 FQGNSA. The CDR3 has 14 residues. CDR3 nucleotide sequence: TGTGCCAGCAGCCCCCCGTGGGGCCCAGATACGCAGTATTTT. As protein: CASSPPWGPDTQYF. Using reference TRBV7-2 and TRBJ2-3 for the parts outside the CDR3, the full variable domain is GAGVSQSPSNKVTEKGKDVELRCDPISGHTALYWYRQSLGQGLEFLIYFQGNSAPDKSGLPSDRFSAERTGGSVSTLTIQRTQQEDSAVYLCASSPPWGPDTQYFGPGTRLTVL.

V gene TRBV28 combines with J gene TRBJ1-5, with 7 bases fitting TRBD1. The V gene end was trimmed by 3 bases and the J gene end by 4 bases; junction bases not matched to a gene: 9. Per the germline V gene, CDR1 is MDHEN and CDR2 is SYDVKM. This CDR3 comprises 16 residues. The CDR3 nucleotides read TGTGCCAGCAGTTTCAGCAGACAGGGCCCAAATCAGCCCCAGCATTTT. It specifies CASSFSRQGPNQPQHF.

Many counts were recorded for this clonotype. The chain joins TRBV10-3 to TRBJ2-6, with TRBD1 as a possible D gene (6 bases). Trimming removed 2 bases from V and 2 bases from J, with 13 bases in between. The CDR3 is 17 amino acids. The germline CDR1 and CDR2 sequences are ENHRY and SYGVKD. The CDR3: CAISEAPGGAGANVLTF. The CDR3 coding sequence is TGTGCCATCAGTGAGGCCCCTGGGGGCGCTGGGGCCAACGTCCTGACTTTC.

This clonotype was seen many times. The genes are TRBV5-1 and TRBJ2-5, with no clear D. Germline CDR1 reads SGHRS; CDR2 reads YFSETQ. V lost 0 bases and J 7 bases, leaving 10 bases between the germline ends. The length of the CDR3 is 13 residues. CDR3 coding DNA: TGCGCCAGCAGCTTGGAACCTTCGGGGACCCAGTACTTC. This gives the protein CASSLEPSGTQYF.

This clonotype showed up many times. The chain is built from TRBV5-1 and TRBJ1-1; D call uncertain. This CDR3 spans 16 amino acids. V lost 1 base and J lost 0, with 13 bases in between. In germline, CDR1 is SGHRS, CDR2 YFSETQ. In DNA, the CDR3 is TGCGCCAGCAGCTTGAAACGCAGCCTTATGAACACTGAAGCTTTCTTT. It is translated as CASSLKRSLMNTEAFF.

This clonotype showed up many times. The J gene is TRBJ1-4, the V gene TRBV29-1; TRBD1 matches 12 bases. Trimming cost V 6 bases and J 7 bases; bases outside gene matches: 3. CDR3 size: 13 residues. Germline V gene lookup returns CDR1 SQVTM and CDR2 ANQGSEA. This chain's CDR3 is CSVGTGGTEKLFF. The CDR3, as DNA: TGCAGCGTCGGGACAGGGGGCACTGAAAAACTGTTTTTT.

Details on this clonotype: A much larger clone differs by one base, so this may be a read error. The rearrangement joins TRBV5-1 to TRBJ2-5; 10 bases agree with TRBD1. Germline V lookup: CDR1 SGHRS, CDR2 YFSETQ. The V gene end was trimmed by 0 bases and the J gene end by 2 bases; junction bases not matched to a gene: 7. The CDR3 sequence is 17 residues long. The CDR3 spells CASSLAPDRGLQETQYF. CDR3 nucleotides: TGCGCCAGCAGCTTGGCCCCCGACAGGGGGCTTCAAGAGACCCAGTACTTC.

The chain combines TRBV11-2 with TRBJ2-2, with TRBD1 matching over 9 bases. CDR3 length: 15 amino acids. Germline values: CDR1 SGHAT, CDR2 FQNNGV. V trimming: 5 bases; J trimming: 5 bases; junction bases outside the gene matches: 6. The CDR3, as DNA: TGTGCCAGCAGCCAAACAGGGGGCCGGACCGGGGAGCTGTTTTTT. Translation: CASSQTGGRTGELFF.

This clonotype was detected ten times or more. The chain links TRBV5-1 to TRBJ2-1, with D perhaps being TRBD1 or TRBD2 (6 bases each). Trimming left V 4 bases short and J 0 bases short, with 14 bases between. Germline CDR1 and CDR2: SGHRS and YFSETQ. This CDR3 is 16 amino acids long. CDR3: CASSKGGKSSYNEQFF. The CDR3 coding sequence is TGCGCCAGCAGCAAAGGGGGGAAGAGCTCCTACAATGAGCAGTTCTTC.

This clonotype was seen a handful of times. The V call is TRBV30, the J call TRBJ2-5; 7 positions agree with TRBD1. Trimming cost V 1 base and J 1 base; bases outside gene matches: 9. This CDR3 spans 16 amino acids. CDR1 is GTSNPN and CDR2 is SVGIG in the germline V gene (reference sequence). CDR3 sequence reads: CAWSEWDSQIQETQYF. DNA for the CDR3: TGTGCCTGGAGTGAATGGGACAGTCAGATCCAAGAGACCCAGTACTTC.

This clonotype was recorded at least ten times. This sequence joins TRBV28 and TRBJ1-2; D is possibly TRBD1 (6 bases). The V gene lost 3 bases and the J gene lost 4 bases, with 18 bases spanning the gap. CDR1 and CDR2 (germline): MDHEN, SYDVKM. The CDR3 sequence is 16 residues long. The chain's CDR3 is CASSLWSSGDTYGYTF. CDR3 sequence (DNA): TGTGCCAGCAGTTTGTGGAGTTCAGGGGATACCTATGGCTACACCTTC.

The table lists this clonotype with many counts. The chain links TRBV6-5 to TRBJ1-2; 7 positions match TRBD1. V was clipped by 4 bases and J by 7 bases; unmatched bases: 12. The V gene's germline CDR1 is MNHEY and CDR2 SVGAGI. The CDR3 covers 15 residues. The CDR3 loop is CASSFVTRGGGGYTF. CDR3 DNA: TGTGCCAGCAGTTTCGTTACCCGAGGGGGCGGTGGCTACACCTTC.

This clonotype was detected many times. The chain has TRBV30 and TRBJ2-3, with D tentatively TRBD2 (5 bases). This CDR3 is built from 13 residues. Trimming took 2 bases from V and 6 from J, leaving 12 bases between them. Germline V gene data show CDR1 as GTSNPN and CDR2 as SVGIG (reference sequence). The CDR3 DNA follows: TGTGCCTGGAGTCAACGGGGTGGGGATACGCAGTATTTT. Protein: CAWSQRGGDTQYF.

In its sample, this clonotype was seen many times. At one boundary the junction diverges from the germline segment, which might be a read error. The J gene is TRBJ1-2, the V gene TRBV3-1; D not certain. Germline lookup yields CDR1 LGHDT and CDR2 YNNKEL (reference sequence). This CDR3 spans 12 amino acids. The CDR3 loop is CASTQARSGYTF. The CDR3 DNA reads TGTGCCAGCACCCAAGCCAGGTCTGGCTACACCTTC.

This clonotype was seen at least ten times. A much larger clone differs by one base, so this may be a read error. The chain uses TRBV3-1 and TRBJ2-7, with a weak D call TRBD2 (5 bases). V shed 4 bases and J shed 7 bases, with 17 bases lying between them. Germline CDR1 LGHDT, CDR2 YNNKEL (reference sequence). The CDR3 consists of 14 residues. CDR3 loop: CASSRQALANEQYF. The CDR3 nucleotides read TGTGCCAGCAGCCGCCAGGCTCTAGCTAATGAGCAGTACTTC.

This clonotype was counted between two and nine times. The chain joins TRBV6-1 to TRBJ2-5, with D perhaps TRBD1 (6 bases). Germline V gene data show CDR1 as MNHNS and CDR2 as SASEGT. V lost 6 bases to trimming and J lost 11 bases, with 31 bases between them. CDR3 length: 17 amino acids. Written as DNA, the CDR3 is TGTGCCAGCAGGATGACAGGACCACCACGGGCGGTCGATGAGCAGTACTTC. Protein product: CASRMTGPPRAVDEQYF.

There are many counts of this clonotype. This rearrangement joins TRBV15 to TRBJ2-7; 9 bases are shared with TRBD1. Losses at the gene ends were 2 bases for V and 7 bases for J; bases not matched to a gene: 6. Germline loops: CDR1 LNHNV, CDR2 YYDKDF (reference sequence). This CDR3 is built from 14 residues. The CDR3 region is CATSRSTGGREQYF. The CDR3 DNA follows: TGTGCCACCAGCAGATCTACAGGGGGCAGGGAGCAGTACTTC.

The table lists this clonotype with many counts. CDR3 loop: CASSKLYNEQFF. As DNA, the CDR3 is TGTGCCAGCAGCAAGCTCTACAATGAGCAGTTCTTC. The chain employs TRBV5-6 and TRBJ2-1; unclear D gene. CDR1 and CDR2 (germline): SGHDT, YYEEEE. The germline V and J ends were trimmed by 4 bases and 3 bases, with 5 bases remaining between them. The CDR3 runs to 12 residues.

On this clonotype: A much bigger clone sits one base away, suggesting this may be a read error. This chain uses TRBV12-3 or TRBV12-4 with TRBJ2-5, with unresolved D. Trimming shortened V by 0 bases and J by 11 bases, and 25 bases separated the two germline ends. CDR3 length: 17 amino acids. The CDR3 is CASSLAFAETYFHEQYF. CDR3 in DNA: TGTGCCAGCAGTTTAGCTTTCGCGGAGACCTACTTCCATGAGCAGTACTTC.

This clonotype was observed at least ten times. The genes are TRBV7-2 and TRBJ2-1; 8 bases align to TRBD2. Per the germline V gene, CDR1 is SGHTA and CDR2 is FQGNSA. V lost 1 base and J lost 6; bases outside the gene matches: 5. This CDR3 is built from 15 residues. This CDR3 is CASSLVGGGGNEQFF. For the CDR3, the DNA is TGTGCCAGCAGCTTAGTCGGGGGGGGAGGCAATGAGCAGTTCTTC.

This clonotype has just a few counts. This chain links TRBV3-1 with TRBJ1-5, with TRBD1 identical over 9 bases. The CDR3 sequence is 19 residues long. J lost 0 bases, V lost 5 bases, and 14 bases had no gene match. Per the germline V gene, CDR1 is LGHDT and CDR2 is YNNKEL (reference sequence). The CDR3 region is CASSKGQGSSTYSNQPQHF. CDR3 sequence (DNA): TGTGCCAGCAGCAAAGGACAGGGGTCCTCCACTTATAGCAATCAGCCCCAGCATTTT. The full variable domain, with the rest looked up from reference TRBV3-1 and TRBJ1-5, is DTAVSQTPKYLVTQMGNDKSIKCEQNLGHDTMYWYKQDSKKFLKIMFSYNNKELIINETVPNRFSPKSPDKAHLNLHINSLELGDSAVYFCASSKGQGSSTYSNQPQHFGDGTRLSIL.

V gene TRBV4-1 combines with J gene TRBJ1-3; D call uncertain. The germline V and J ends were trimmed by 2 bases and 0 bases, with 8 bases remaining between them. Germline V gene data show CDR1 as MGHRA and CDR2 as YSYEKL. The CDR3 totals 15 residues. CDR3 bases: TGCGCCAGCAGCCAACACCAGAGCTCTGGAAACACCATATATTTT. Protein: CASSQHQSSGNTIYF.

The genes are TRBV30 and TRBJ2-5; D perhaps matches TRBD2 (6 bases). This CDR3 contains 16 residues. Trimming left V 0 bases short and J 11 bases short, with 25 bases between. CDR1 and CDR2 from the germline V gene are GTSNPN and SVGIG (reference sequence). Here the CDR3 DNA reads TGTGCCTGGAGTGTACGACTAGAACTTCGGGGCAGGGAGCAGTACTTC. This sequence encodes CAWSVRLELRGREQYF.

This chain joins TRBV7-2 and TRBJ1-2, with a tentative D call TRBD1 (6 bases). V lost 1 base and J 8 bases, leaving 17 bases between the germline ends. In germline, CDR1 is SGHTA, CDR2 FQGNSA. The CDR3 totals 15 residues. CDR3 nucleotides: TGTGCCAGCAGCTTAGTAGGCGGAGAACAGGGAGGCTACACCTTC. It yields the protein CASSLVGGEQGGYTF.

The chain employs TRBV7-8 and TRBJ2-4; D possibly uses TRBD1 or TRBD2 (5 bases each). CDR1 and CDR2 from the germline V gene are SGHVS and FQNEAQ. The CDR3 totals 14 residues. Trimming took 5 bases from V and 9 from J, leaving 17 bases between them. CDR3 sequence reads: CASSRDGVQSIQYF. The CDR3 region has the DNA TGTGCCAGCAGCCGGGACGGAGTCCAAAGCATTCAGTACTTC. Full variable domain (missing parts from reference TRBV7-8 and TRBJ2-4): GAGVSQSPRYKVAKRGQDVALRCDPISGHVSLFWYQQALGQGPEFLTYFQNEAQLDKSGLPSDRFFAERPEGSVSTLKIQRTQQEDSAVYLCASSRDGVQSIQYFGAGTRLSVL.

Ten or more counts support this clonotype. V is TRBV20-1 and J is TRBJ1-5; TRBD1 aligns across 7 bases. Per the germline V gene, CDR1 is DFQATT and CDR2 is SNEGSKA (reference sequence). This CDR3 comprises 16 residues. V trimming: 0 bases; J trimming: 4 bases; junction bases outside the gene matches: 9. This CDR3 reads CSARDGGQPDNQPQHF. CDR3 DNA: TGCAGTGCTAGAGATGGGGGACAGCCTGATAATCAGCCCCAGCATTTT.

This clonotype has a count of ten or more. The chain has TRBV27 and TRBJ2-1, with D possibly being TRBD2 (6 bases). CDR3 size: 15 residues. CDR1 and CDR2 (germline): MNHEY, SMNVEV (reference sequence). The V end lost 2 bases, the J end lost 0 bases, and 8 bases lay between the germline ends. The CDR3 DNA follows: TGTGCCAGCAGTTTAAGGCGGGGCTCCTACAATGAGCAGTTCTTC. This encodes CASSLRRGSYNEQFF.

The table lists this clonotype with a few counts. The chain joins TRBV5-1 to TRBJ2-5, with TRBD2 as a possible D gene (7 bases). The CDR3 contains 13 residues. Germline assignment: CDR1 SGHRS and CDR2 YFSETQ. The V gene lost 7 bases and the J gene lost 4 bases, with 14 bases spanning the gap. Here the CDR3 reads CASGTRGGETQYF. The CDR3 region has the DNA TGCGCCAGCGGGACAAGGGGGGGAGAGACCCAGTACTTC.

Notes on this clonotype: One base away lies a much larger clone, so this may be a sequencing read error. The J gene is TRBJ2-2, the V gene TRBV5-1, with 7 bases aligning to TRBD2. J gave up 4 bases and V 6 bases, and 9 bases lay outside the gene matches. This CDR3 region has 15 residues. Germline lookup yields CDR1 SGHRS and CDR2 YFSETQ. In nucleotides, the CDR3 is TGCGCCAGCATCCTCAGCGGGGCCGGCACCGGGGAGCTGTTTTTT. Translated, it gives CASILSGAGTGELFF. The full variable domain, in which reference TRBV5-1 and TRBJ2-2 provide the parts outside the CDR3, is KAGVTQTPRYLIKTRGQQVTLSCSPISGHRSVSWYQQTPGQGLQFLFEYFSETQRNKGNFPGRFSGRQFSNSRSEMNVSTLELGDSALYLCASILSGAGTGELFFGEGSRLTVL.

The chain is built from TRBV18 and TRBJ2-1, with 10 bases identical to TRBD1. Germline assignment: CDR1 KGHSH and CDR2 LQKENI. With 3 bases clipped from V and 0 bases from J, the junction kept 14 bases outside the gene matches. This CDR3 is built from 20 residues. CDR3 nucleotides: TGTGCCAGCTCACCTATAGGGACAGGGGTCTATTCGAGCTCCTACAATGAGCAGTTCTTC. It yields the protein CASSPIGTGVYSSSYNEQFF.

This clonotype was observed at least ten times. This sequence joins TRBV5-1 and TRBJ2-3; no reliable D call. The CDR3 is 17 amino acids. V was shortened by 0 bases and J by 0 bases, with 14 bases between the two germline ends. Per germline, CDR1 SGHRS and CDR2 YFSETQ. The CDR3, as DNA: TGCGCCAGCAGCTTGGCCCCCGACACCACAAGCACAGATACGCAGTATTTT. This codes for CASSLAPDTTSTDTQYF.